This passage covers 5 T cell receptor beta chains from one sample sequenced in a study of Graves' ophthalmopathy and Graves' hyperthyroidism. The TCR beta CDR3 regions underwent amplification from RNA transcripts. The workflow started with a first-round RT-PCR run with HTBI primers and then moved on to a second-round multiplex PCR. TCRdb re-derived calls from the multiplex PCR reads in MiXCR, one entry per CDR3 protein. The table records 900,000 to 1,200,000 distinct CDR3 sequences, about two fifths of them present only once. The sequenced sample consisted of peripheral blood or thyroid tissue (not recorded which). The receptors shown here come from an adult man with Graves' hyperthyroidism.

This clonotype turned up a few times. The V gene is TRBV28, the J gene TRBJ2-7; TRBD2 is a possible D gene (5 bases). Germline V CDR1 and CDR2: MDHEN, SYDVKM. Deletions cut 5 bases from V and 7 bases from J, with 12 bases between. CDR3 length equals 12 residues. CDR3 sequence (DNA): TGTGCCAGCAGTCCCCTTTCGGGGGAGCAGTACTTC. This gives the protein CASSPLSGEQYF.

With respect to this clonotype: This is likely a read error, given that the CDR3 carries no conserved phenylalanine or tryptophan at its end. The V call is TRBV2, the J call TRBJ1-5; no definite D call. V was trimmed by 8 bases and J by 2 bases, leaving 13 bases between them. Germline V CDR1 and CDR2: SNHLY, FYNNEI. The CDR3 is 14 residues long. The CDR3 is CASSKVNRNQPQHC. The CDR3 DNA follows: TGTGCCAGCTCCAAGGTAAATCGCAATCAGCCCCAGCATTGT.

This chain connects TRBV29-1 to TRBJ2-2; 8 bases are shared with TRBD1. Germline assignment: CDR1 SQVTM and CDR2 ANQGSEA. The CDR3 is 12 amino acids. V dropped 8 bases and J dropped 7; count of bases not matched to a gene: 6. CDR3 in amino acids: CSPRGQDGELFF. The CDR3 DNA reads as TGCAGCCCCAGGGGGCAGGACGGGGAGCTGTTTTTT.

There are a few counts of this clonotype. This rearrangement joins TRBV7-8 to TRBJ2-7; no reliable D call. Germline assignment: CDR1 SGHVS and CDR2 FQNEAQ. There are 15 residues in the CDR3. Trimming took 3 bases from V and 0 from J, leaving 12 bases between them. The CDR3 loop is CASSLDPASSYEQYF. The CDR3 nucleotides read TGTGCCAGCAGCTTGGACCCAGCTAGCTCCTACGAGCAGTACTTC.

This clonotype has only one observation. The chain couples TRBV12-3 or TRBV12-4 to TRBJ2-2; D uncertain. There are 14 residues in the CDR3. V dropped 5 bases and J dropped 7 bases, with 14 bases sitting between them. CDR3 amino acids: CASSHVTWDGELFF. CDR3 bases: TGTGCCAGCAGTCACGTCACCTGGGACGGGGAGCTGTTTTTT.